The subject of this entry is one TCR beta chain. The antigen remains undetermined. The data stem from a study of OX40 agonist ivuxolimab in advanced cancers. The method was immunoSEQ multiplex PCR; TCRdb's version includes in-frame clones alone and lacks a portion of them. The data show roughly 75,000 clones, with around 86% seen just once and approximately 0.99% held by the top ten. Findings and limits, study-wide: More expanded clones were seen, on average, in CD8+ T cells than in CD4+.

Germline-derived CDR1 and CDR2 are SGHRS and YFSETQ. V gave up 7 bases and J gave up 1 base, with 10 bases separating them. The length of the CDR3 is 13 residues. Baseline was the first blood sampling point, followed by cycle 4 day 1 and cycle 7 day 1. The chain is built from TRBV5-1 and TRBJ2-3; a weak D match, TRBD2 (5 bases). The material sequenced was CD4+ or CD8+ T cells sorted from blood, taken in a trial of the OX40 agonist ivuxolimab. The receptor was derived from an adult with an advanced solid tumor such as melanoma, head and neck, liver or kidney cancer. CDR3 protein: CASLRTGTDTQYF. In DNA, the CDR3 is TGCGCCAGCCTAAGGACTGGCACAGATACGCAGTATTTT.